This T cell receptor (beta chain) was profiled in a study of cytomegalovirus exposure and HLA in healthy donors. Study-wide findings and caveats: Presence/absence analyses took donor sequencing depth as roughly uniform. TRBV6-2, TRBV6-3 and other indistinguishable V segments were excluded. As confirmed in vitro, three CMV-associated chains were specific for CMV antigens.

V dropped 6 bases and J dropped 5 bases, with 11 bases sitting between them. Germline loops: CDR1 SGHDT, CDR2 YYEEEE. The CDR3 runs to 12 residues. This clone appeared a single time. The antigen remains undetermined. The PCR was carried out with 60 Vbeta primers and 13 Jbeta primers. Some clones are missing from TCRdb's copy, which holds only in-frame ones; the method was immunoSEQ multiplex PCR. The sample contains some 140,000 clones, roughly 80% of which appear only once. The sample consisted of PBMCs. The V call is TRBV5-6, the J call TRBJ2-5; D uncertain. The TCR was taken from a young man in good health and CMV-seronegative. The CDR3 DNA sequence: TGTGCCAGCATGTCCCTTGCGGAGACCCAGTACTTC. Translated: CASMSLAETQYF.